This entry describes one TCR beta chain. There are 15 residues in the CDR3. Per the germline V gene, CDR1 is SGDLS and CDR2 is YYNGEE. The V gene lost 3 bases and the J gene lost 0 bases, with 12 bases spanning the gap. The entry originates in a study of blood T cell repertoires in COVID-19. Study-level information: Acute and convalescent COVID-19 samples came from the United States, Italy and Spain. T cells, B-cell-depleted T cells, or PBMCs provided the cDNA or gDNA that served as material.

Source study methods: Nucleated cell counts were estimated from reference gene primer amplification. Only in-frame clones appear in the TCRdb table, and some are missing; sequencing was by immunoSEQ multiplex PCR. V and J calls and clone size follow that table, whereas D and trimming were derived from the DNA. The table lists around 400,000 clones, roughly 90% of them singletons. The V and J genes are TRBV9 and TRBJ1-1; a weak D match, TRBD1 (5 bases). Sequencing was performed on peripheral blood. This receptor was taken from a man aged 35-49 years with acute or convalescent COVID-19. CDR3: CASSGGGTVNTEAFF. The CDR3 coding sequence is TGTGCCAGCAGCGGAGGAGGGACGGTGAACACTGAAGCTTTCTTT.